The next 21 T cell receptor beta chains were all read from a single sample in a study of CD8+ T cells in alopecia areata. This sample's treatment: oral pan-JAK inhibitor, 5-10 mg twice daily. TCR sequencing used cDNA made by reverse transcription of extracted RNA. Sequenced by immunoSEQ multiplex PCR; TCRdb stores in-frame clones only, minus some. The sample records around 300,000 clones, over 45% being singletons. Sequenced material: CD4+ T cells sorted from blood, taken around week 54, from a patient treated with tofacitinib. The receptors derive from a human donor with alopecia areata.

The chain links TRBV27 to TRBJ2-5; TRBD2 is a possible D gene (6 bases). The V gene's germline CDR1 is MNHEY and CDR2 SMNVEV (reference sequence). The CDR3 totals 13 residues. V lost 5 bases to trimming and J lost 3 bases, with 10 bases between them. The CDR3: CASSPDYEETQYF. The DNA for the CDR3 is TGTGCCAGCAGTCCGGACTATGAAGAGACCCAGTACTTC.

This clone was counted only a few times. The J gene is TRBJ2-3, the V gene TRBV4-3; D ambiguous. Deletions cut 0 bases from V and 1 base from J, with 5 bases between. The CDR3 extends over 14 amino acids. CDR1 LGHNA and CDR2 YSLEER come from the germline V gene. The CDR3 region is CASSQEVRTDTQYF. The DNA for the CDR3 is TGCGCCAGCAGCCAAGAGGTCCGCACAGATACGCAGTATTTT.

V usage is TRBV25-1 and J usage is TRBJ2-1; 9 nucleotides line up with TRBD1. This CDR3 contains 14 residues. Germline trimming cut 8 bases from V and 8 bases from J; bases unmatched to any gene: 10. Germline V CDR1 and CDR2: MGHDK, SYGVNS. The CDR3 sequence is CASGSDRGADEQFF. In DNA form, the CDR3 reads TGTGCCAGCGGTTCCGACAGGGGGGCTGATGAGCAGTTCTTC. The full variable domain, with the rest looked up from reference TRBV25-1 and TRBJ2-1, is EADIYQTPRYLVIGTGKKITLECSQTMGHDKMYWYQQDPGMELHLIHYSYGVNSTEKGDLSSESTVSRIRTEHFPLTLESARPSHTSQYLCASGSDRGADEQFFGPGTRLTVL.

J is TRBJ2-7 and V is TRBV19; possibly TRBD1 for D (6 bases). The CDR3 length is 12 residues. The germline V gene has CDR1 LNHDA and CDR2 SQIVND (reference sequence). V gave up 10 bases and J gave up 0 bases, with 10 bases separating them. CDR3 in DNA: TGTGCCACCATGGACAGCTCCTACGAGCAGTACTTC. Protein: CATMDSSYEQYF.

The CDR3 region is CASRKDRGDNSPLHF. CDR3 coding DNA: TGTGCCAGCAGGAAGGACAGGGGAGATAATTCACCCCTCCACTTT. This chain uses TRBV7-8 with TRBJ1-6; 9 bases map to TRBD1. Germline trimming cut 6 bases from V and 5 bases from J; bases unmatched to any gene: 5. Germline lookup yields CDR1 SGHVS and CDR2 FQNEAQ. The CDR3 runs 15 residues.

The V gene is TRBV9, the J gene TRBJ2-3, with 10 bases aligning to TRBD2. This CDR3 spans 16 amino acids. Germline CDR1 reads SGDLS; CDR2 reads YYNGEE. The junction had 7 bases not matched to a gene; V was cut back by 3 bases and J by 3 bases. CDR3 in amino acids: CASSAHRLAGTDTQYF. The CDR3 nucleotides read TGTGCCAGCAGCGCACACCGACTAGCGGGTACAGATACGCAGTATTTT.

CDR3: CASSLDWTGGGEQYF. CDR3 nucleotide sequence: TGTGCCAGCAGCTTAGATTGGACAGGGGGCGGCGAGCAGTACTTC. The V call is TRBV7-9, the J call TRBJ2-7, with 11 bases lining up with TRBD1. The V segment lost 1 base and the J segment 6 bases; nucleotides outside the gene matches: 5. The CDR3 extends over 15 amino acids. CDR1 is SEHNR and CDR2 is FQNEAQ in the germline V gene (reference sequence).

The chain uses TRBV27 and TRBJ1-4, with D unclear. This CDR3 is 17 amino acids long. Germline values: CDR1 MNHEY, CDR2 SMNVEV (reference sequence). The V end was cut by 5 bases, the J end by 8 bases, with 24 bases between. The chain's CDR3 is CASSPRTGSRGSEKLFF. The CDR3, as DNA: TGTGCCAGCAGTCCCCGTACCGGGAGTAGAGGGAGCGAAAAACTGTTTTTT.

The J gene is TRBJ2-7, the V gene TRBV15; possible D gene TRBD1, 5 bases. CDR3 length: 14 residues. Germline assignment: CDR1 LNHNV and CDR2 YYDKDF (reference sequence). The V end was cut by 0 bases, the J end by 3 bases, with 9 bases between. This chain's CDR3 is CATSRERQNYEQYF. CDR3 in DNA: TGTGCCACCAGCAGAGAAAGACAGAACTACGAGCAGTACTTC.

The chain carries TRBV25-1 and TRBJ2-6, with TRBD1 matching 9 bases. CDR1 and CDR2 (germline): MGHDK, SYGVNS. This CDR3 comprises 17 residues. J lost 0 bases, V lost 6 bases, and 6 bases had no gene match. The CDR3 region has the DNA TGTGCCAGCAGGGGACAGGGAATAGGCTCTGGGGCCAACGTCCTGACTTTC. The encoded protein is CASRGQGIGSGANVLTF.

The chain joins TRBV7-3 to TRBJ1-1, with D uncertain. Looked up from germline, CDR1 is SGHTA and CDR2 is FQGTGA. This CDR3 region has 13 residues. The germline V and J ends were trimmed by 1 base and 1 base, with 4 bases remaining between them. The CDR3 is CASSLKKNTEAFF. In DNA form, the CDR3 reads TGTGCCAGCAGCTTAAAGAAGAACACTGAAGCTTTCTTT.

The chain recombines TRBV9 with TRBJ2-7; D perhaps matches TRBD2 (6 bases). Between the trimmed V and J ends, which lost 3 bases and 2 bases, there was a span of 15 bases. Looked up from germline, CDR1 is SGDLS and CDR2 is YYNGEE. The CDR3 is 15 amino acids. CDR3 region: CASSALAGFTYEQYF. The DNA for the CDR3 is TGTGCCAGCAGCGCCCTCGCGGGGTTCACCTACGAGCAGTACTTC.

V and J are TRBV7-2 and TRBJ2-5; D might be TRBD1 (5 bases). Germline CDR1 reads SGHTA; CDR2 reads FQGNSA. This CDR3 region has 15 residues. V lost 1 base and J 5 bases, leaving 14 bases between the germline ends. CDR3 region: CASSLVQAPGETQYF. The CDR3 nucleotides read TGTGCCAGCAGCTTAGTGCAGGCCCCAGGGGAGACCCAGTACTTC.

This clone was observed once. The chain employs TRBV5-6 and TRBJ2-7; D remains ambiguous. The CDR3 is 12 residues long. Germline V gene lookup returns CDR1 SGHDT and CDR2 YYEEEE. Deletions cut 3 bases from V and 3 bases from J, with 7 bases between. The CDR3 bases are TGTGCCAGCAGCTCGGATTTCTACGAGCAGTACTTC. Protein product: CASSSDFYEQYF.

CDR3: CASTDPPGEQYF. CDR3 bases: TGTGCCAGCACCGATCCTCCCGGTGAGCAGTACTTC. V and J are TRBV6-6 and TRBJ2-7; D is unclear. The CDR3 is 12 residues long. Trimming stripped 7 bases from V and 7 bases from J, with 14 bases between. Germline V gene lookup returns CDR1 MNHNY and CDR2 SVGAGI (reference sequence).

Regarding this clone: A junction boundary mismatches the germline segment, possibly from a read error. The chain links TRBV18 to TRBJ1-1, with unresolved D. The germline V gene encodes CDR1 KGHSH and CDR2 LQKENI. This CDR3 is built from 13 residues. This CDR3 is CASSPLRNSEAFF. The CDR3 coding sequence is TGTGCCAGCTCACCCTTACGAAACAGTGAAGCTTTCTTT.

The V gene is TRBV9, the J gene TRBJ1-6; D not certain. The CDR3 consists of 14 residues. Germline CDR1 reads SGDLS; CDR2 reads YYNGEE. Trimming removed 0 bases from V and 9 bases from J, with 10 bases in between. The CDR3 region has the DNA TGTGCCAGCAGCGTAGAGTCAGAATTTTCACCCCTCCACTTT. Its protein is CASSVESEFSPLHF.

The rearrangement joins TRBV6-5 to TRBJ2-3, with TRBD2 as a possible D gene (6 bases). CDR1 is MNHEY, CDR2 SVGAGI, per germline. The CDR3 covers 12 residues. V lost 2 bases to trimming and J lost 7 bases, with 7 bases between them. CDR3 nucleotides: TGTGCCAGCAGTTACGGGGGGAATACGCAGTATTTT. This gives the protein CASSYGGNTQYF.

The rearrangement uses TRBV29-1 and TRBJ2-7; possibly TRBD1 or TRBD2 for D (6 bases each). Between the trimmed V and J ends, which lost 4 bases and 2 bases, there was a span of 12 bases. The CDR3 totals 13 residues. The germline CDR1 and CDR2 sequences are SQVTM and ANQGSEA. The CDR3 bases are TGCAGCGTTGTTCCGGGGGCGACCTACGAGCAGTACTTC. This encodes CSVVPGATYEQYF.

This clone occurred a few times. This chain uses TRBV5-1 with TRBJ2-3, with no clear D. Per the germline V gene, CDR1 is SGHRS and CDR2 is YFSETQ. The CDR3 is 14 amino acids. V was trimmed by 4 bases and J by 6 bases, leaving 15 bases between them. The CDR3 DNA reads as TGCGCCAGCAGCCTGCGCCCGGACGGGGATACGCAGTATTTT. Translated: CASSLRPDGDTQYF. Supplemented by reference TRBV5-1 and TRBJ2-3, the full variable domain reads KAGVTQTPRYLIKTRGQQVTLSCSPISGHRSVSWYQQTPGQGLQFLFEYFSETQRNKGNFPGRFSGRQFSNSRSEMNVSTLELGDSALYLCASSLRPDGDTQYFGPGTRLTVL.

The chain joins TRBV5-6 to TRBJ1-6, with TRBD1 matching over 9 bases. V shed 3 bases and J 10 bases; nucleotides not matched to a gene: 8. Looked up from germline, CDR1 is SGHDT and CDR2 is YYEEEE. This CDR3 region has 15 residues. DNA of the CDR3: TGTGCCAGCAGCTCGTTGGACAGGGGAGGCTCACCCCTCCACTTT. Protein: CASSSLDRGGSPLHF.